The rows below give T cell receptor beta chains drawn from one sample of a study of cytomegalovirus exposure and HLA in healthy donors. TCRdb keeps only in-frame clones here, not all; method: immunoSEQ multiplex PCR. This table has about 160,000 clones, around 72% appearing once. The sequencing input was PBMCs. Receptor source: a man aged 35 to 55 in good health and CMV-seropositive. CDR3s include the opening cysteine and the closing phenylalanine or tryptophan. The order of the fields is D gene, clone size, CDR3 length, J gene, V gene, CDR3 DNA, CDR3 protein. D genes are given only for firm matches. Expanded clones are given a class, and other clones once, few, many or no size at all.

D gene: -; clone size: -; CDR3 length: 16; J gene: TRBJ2-3; V gene: TRBV27; CDR3 DNA: TGTGCCAGCTCGAGGGCGGGGGCCGCCTCCACAGATACGCAGTATTTT; CDR3 protein: CASSRAGAASTDTQYF
D gene: -; clone size: -; CDR3 length: 16; J gene: TRBJ1-6; V gene: TRBV5-8; CDR3 DNA: TGTGCCAGCAGCCCAGGGTGGACAGCACAAAATTCACCCCTCCACTTT; CDR3 protein: CASSPGWTAQNSPLHF
D gene: TRBD1; clone size: few; CDR3 length: 13; J gene: TRBJ2-7; V gene: TRBV18; CDR3 DNA: TGTGCCAGCTCCCAGGACAGGGGGCGGGAGCAGTACTTC; CDR3 protein: CASSQDRGREQYF
D gene: TRBD2; clone size: -; CDR3 length: 16; J gene: TRBJ2-3; V gene: TRBV7-3; CDR3 DNA: TGTGCCAGCAGCTTAGGAGCGGGGATAAGCACAGATACGCAGTATTTT; CDR3 protein: CASSLGAGISTDTQYF
D gene: TRBD2; clone size: -; CDR3 length: 17; J gene: TRBJ2-5; V gene: TRBV2; CDR3 DNA: TGTGCCAGCAGTAGAAGCGGGGGGGCCCGCTGGGAAGAGACCCAGTACTTC; CDR3 protein: CASSRSGGARWEETQYF
D gene: -; clone size: -; CDR3 length: 12; J gene: TRBJ2-7; V gene: TRBV30; CDR3 DNA: TGTGCCTGGAATACGGACAACTACGAGCAGTACTTC; CDR3 protein: CAWNTDNYEQYF
D gene: TRBD2; clone size: once; CDR3 length: 18; J gene: TRBJ2-5; V gene: TRBV7-2; CDR3 DNA: TGTGCCAGCAGCTTAGGCGGGTCTCTAGCGGGGGTCGTATGGACCCAGTACTTC; CDR3 protein: CASSLGGSLAGVVWTQYF
D gene: -; clone size: -; CDR3 length: 11; J gene: TRBJ2-7; V gene: TRBV20-1; CDR3 DNA: TGCAGTGCTAAACAGGGCTACGAGCAGTACTTC; CDR3 protein: CSAKQGYEQYF
D gene: TRBD1; clone size: -; CDR3 length: 14; J gene: TRBJ2-7; V gene: TRBV2; CDR3 DNA: TGTGCCAGCAGGGATCTCAGGGGGCCCTACGAGCAGTACTTC; CDR3 protein: CASRDLRGPYEQYF
D gene: TRBD1; clone size: -; CDR3 length: 14; J gene: TRBJ2-7; V gene: TRBV4-2; CDR3 DNA: TGTGCCAGCAGCCAAGATGGGACAGGGGACGAGCAGTACTTC; CDR3 protein: CASSQDGTGDEQYF
D gene: -; clone size: -; CDR3 length: 14; J gene: TRBJ1-2; V gene: TRBV6-5; CDR3 DNA: TGTGCCAGCAGCAGACAGGAGACCTTATATGGCTACACCTTC; CDR3 protein: CASSRQETLYGYTF
D gene: -; clone size: -; CDR3 length: 15; J gene: TRBJ2-2; V gene: TRBV6-5; CDR3 DNA: TGTGCCAGCAGTTACTCGAGCGCGATCACCGGGGAGCTGTTTTTT; CDR3 protein: CASSYSSAITGELFF
D gene: -; clone size: -; CDR3 length: 15; J gene: TRBJ2-2; V gene: TRBV10-3; CDR3 DNA: TGTGCCATCAGTGCGGACAGAACGAACACCGGGGAGCTGTTTTTT; CDR3 protein: CAISADRTNTGELFF
D gene: -; clone size: -; CDR3 length: 13; J gene: TRBJ1-2; V gene: TRBV10-3; CDR3 DNA: TGTGCCATCAGCGACGACAGACGCTCCGGCTACACCTTC; CDR3 protein: CAISDDRRSGYTF
D gene: TRBD1; clone size: few; CDR3 length: 15; J gene: TRBJ1-1; V gene: TRBV18; CDR3 DNA: TGTGCCAGCTCACCAGGACAGGGTAGAAACACTGAAGCTTTCTTT; CDR3 protein: CASSPGQGRNTEAFF
D gene: TRBD1; clone size: -; CDR3 length: 13; J gene: TRBJ2-7; V gene: TRBV5-1; CDR3 DNA: TGCGCCAGCAGCTTGGACAGGGGGTACGAGCAGTACTTC; CDR3 protein: CASSLDRGYEQYF
D gene: -; clone size: -; CDR3 length: 14; J gene: TRBJ2-5; V gene: TRBV29-1; CDR3 DNA: TGCAGCGTTGACAATATCCAGGGTGTGGAGACCCAGTACTTC; CDR3 protein: CSVDNIQGVETQYF
D gene: TRBD1; clone size: -; CDR3 length: 16; J gene: TRBJ1-4; V gene: TRBV18; CDR3 DNA: TGTGCCAGCTCCCTCAAGAGGACAGGCGCTAATGAAAAACTGTTTTTT; CDR3 protein: CASSLKRTGANEKLFF
D gene: TRBD1; clone size: -; CDR3 length: 15; J gene: TRBJ2-5; V gene: TRBV5-1; CDR3 DNA: TGCGCCAGCAGTCCGCCGGGACAGGGGCGCGAGACCCAGTACTTC; CDR3 protein: CASSPPGQGRETQYF
D gene: TRBD1; clone size: few; CDR3 length: 14; J gene: TRBJ2-7; V gene: TRBV2; CDR3 DNA: TGTGCCAGCAGTTGGGACAGGGGAAACTACGAGCAGTACTTC; CDR3 protein: CASSWDRGNYEQYF
D gene: TRBD1; clone size: -; CDR3 length: 16; J gene: TRBJ1-2; V gene: TRBV7-9; CDR3 DNA: TGTGCCAGCAGCTTAGGAATGGGGACAGGGGGCCTTGGCTACACCTTC; CDR3 protein: CASSLGMGTGGLGYTF
D gene: -; clone size: once; CDR3 length: 15; J gene: TRBJ1-1; V gene: TRBV6-6; CDR3 DNA: TGTGCCAGCAGTTACGCCGGCGGCAAGAACACTGAAGCTTTCTTT; CDR3 protein: CASSYAGGKNTEAFF
D gene: -; clone size: few; CDR3 length: 16; J gene: TRBJ2-2; V gene: TRBV4-3; CDR3 DNA: TGCGCCAGCAGCCAAGGGCCCCGGGGGTTGAACGGGGAGCTGTTTTTT; CDR3 protein: CASSQGPRGLNGELFF
D gene: TRBD2; clone size: once; CDR3 length: 15; J gene: TRBJ2-7; V gene: TRBV6-6; CDR3 DNA: TGTGCCAGCAGTCGAATAGGACTAGCGGGGAACGAGCAGTACTTC; CDR3 protein: CASSRIGLAGNEQYF
D gene: TRBD2; clone size: few; CDR3 length: 15; J gene: TRBJ2-1; V gene: TRBV7-8; CDR3 DNA: TGTGCCAGCGGGTGGCGGGGGGGATGGGTAAATGAGCAGTTCTTC; CDR3 protein: CASGWRGGWVNEQFF
D gene: TRBD1; clone size: -; CDR3 length: 15; J gene: TRBJ2-7; V gene: TRBV18; CDR3 DNA: TGTGCCAGCTCACGAGGACAGGCCAGCTCCTACGAGCAGTACTTC; CDR3 protein: CASSRGQASSYEQYF
D gene: -; clone size: -; CDR3 length: 14; J gene: TRBJ1-5; V gene: TRBV19; CDR3 DNA: TGTGCCAGTAGTATCCCCAGCTTGGGCCAGCCCCAGCATTTT; CDR3 protein: CASSIPSLGQPQHF
D gene: -; clone size: -; CDR3 length: 16; J gene: TRBJ1-1; V gene: TRBV27; CDR3 DNA: TGTGCCAGCAGGGGAGGACTCGCGAGAAGGGACACTGAAGCTTTCTTT; CDR3 protein: CASRGGLARRDTEAFF
D gene: -; clone size: -; CDR3 length: 12; J gene: TRBJ2-7; V gene: TRBV30; CDR3 DNA: TGTGCCTGGAGTACAGACTCCTACGAGCAGTACTTC; CDR3 protein: CAWSTDSYEQYF
D gene: -; clone size: few; CDR3 length: 14; J gene: TRBJ1-4; V gene: TRBV6-5; CDR3 DNA: TGTGCCACCATGGGGGGGGCAACTAATGAAAAACTGTTTTTT; CDR3 protein: CATMGGATNEKLFF
D gene: -; clone size: few; CDR3 length: 13; J gene: TRBJ1-1; V gene: TRBV18; CDR3 DNA: TGTGCCAGCTCACCAGGCAGGGCCCCTGAAGCTTTCTTT; CDR3 protein: CASSPGRAPEAFF
D gene: -; clone size: -; CDR3 length: 12; J gene: TRBJ2-2; V gene: TRBV30; CDR3 DNA: TGTGCCTGGAGTGAGTCGGCCGGGGAGCTGTTTTTT; CDR3 protein: CAWSESAGELFF
D gene: TRBD1; clone size: -; CDR3 length: 15; J gene: TRBJ1-1; V gene: TRBV11-1; CDR3 DNA: TGTGCCAGCAGTCCAGGGACAGGGAGGTTTGCTGAAGCTTTCTTT; CDR3 protein: CASSPGTGRFAEAFF
D gene: -; clone size: -; CDR3 length: 14; J gene: TRBJ2-1; V gene: TRBV2; CDR3 DNA: TGTGCCAGCAGTGCGGGAGCCGGTTTCGATGAGCAGTTCTTC; CDR3 protein: CASSAGAGFDEQFF
D gene: -; clone size: -; CDR3 length: 16; J gene: TRBJ2-3; V gene: TRBV7-3; CDR3 DNA: TGTGCCAGCAGCTTTGGCGGGGCCTTGGGCACAGATACGCAGTATTTT; CDR3 protein: CASSFGGALGTDTQYF
D gene: TRBD1; clone size: -; CDR3 length: 15; J gene: TRBJ1-1; V gene: TRBV29-1; CDR3 DNA: TGCAGCGGAGGTTCTACAGGGGGCCGAAACACTGAAGCTTTCTTT; CDR3 protein: CSGGSTGGRNTEAFF
D gene: -; clone size: -; CDR3 length: 13; J gene: TRBJ2-7; V gene: TRBV5-6; CDR3 DNA: TGTGCCAGCATGGCAGGTAGATCCTACGAGCAGTACTTC; CDR3 protein: CASMAGRSYEQYF
D gene: -; clone size: -; CDR3 length: 13; J gene: TRBJ1-5; V gene: TRBV19; CDR3 DNA: TGTGCCAGTAGTTCGACAGCCTCAGGGCCCCAGCATTTT; CDR3 protein: CASSSTASGPQHF
D gene: TRBD2; clone size: -; CDR3 length: 14; J gene: TRBJ2-2; V gene: TRBV2; CDR3 DNA: TGTGCCAGCAAAGCGGGGACCAACACCGGGGAGCTGTTTTTT; CDR3 protein: CASKAGTNTGELFF
D gene: TRBD1; clone size: few; CDR3 length: 18; J gene: TRBJ2-6; V gene: TRBV29-1; CDR3 DNA: TGCAGCGTGAGTGCCCCGGGACAGGGGTTTCCTGGGGCCAACGTCCTGACTTTC; CDR3 protein: CSVSAPGQGFPGANVLTF
D gene: -; clone size: -; CDR3 length: 15; J gene: TRBJ1-5; V gene: TRBV18; CDR3 DNA: TGTGCCAGCTCACCGGGCCCCTATAGCAATCAGCCCCAGCATTTT; CDR3 protein: CASSPGPYSNQPQHF
D gene: TRBD1; clone size: -; CDR3 length: 13; J gene: TRBJ1-2; V gene: TRBV5-1; CDR3 DNA: TGCGCCAGCAGCCCGGGACAGAACTATGGCTACACCTTC; CDR3 protein: CASSPGQNYGYTF
D gene: TRBD1; clone size: once; CDR3 length: 14; J gene: TRBJ2-7; V gene: TRBV10-3; CDR3 DNA: TGTGCCATCACCGAGGACAGGGATACCTACGAGCAGTACTTC; CDR3 protein: CAITEDRDTYEQYF
D gene: TRBD1; clone size: -; CDR3 length: 14; J gene: TRBJ2-7; V gene: TRBV4-1; CDR3 DNA: TGCGCCAGCAGCCCCAACAGGGGGCTTTACGAGCAGTACTTC; CDR3 protein: CASSPNRGLYEQYF
D gene: -; clone size: -; CDR3 length: 12; J gene: TRBJ2-5; V gene: TRBV18; CDR3 DNA: TGTGCCAGCTCACCACCTAAAGAGACCCAGTACTTC; CDR3 protein: CASSPPKETQYF
D gene: -; clone size: -; CDR3 length: 15; J gene: TRBJ2-1; V gene: TRBV7-9; CDR3 DNA: TGTGCCAGCAGCTTAGCTCCGGGAGTTTACAATGAGCAGTTCTTC; CDR3 protein: CASSLAPGVYNEQFF
D gene: TRBD2; clone size: -; CDR3 length: 15; J gene: TRBJ2-7; V gene: TRBV7-8; CDR3 DNA: TGTGCCAGCAGCCCGCTAGCGGGGCCCTCCCACGAGCAGTACTTC; CDR3 protein: CASSPLAGPSHEQYF
D gene: TRBD1; clone size: -; CDR3 length: 15; J gene: TRBJ2-3; V gene: TRBV5-4; CDR3 DNA: TGTGCCAGCAGCTTTGGACAGGGAAAAGCAGATACGCAGTATTTT; CDR3 protein: CASSFGQGKADTQYF
D gene: TRBD2; clone size: -; CDR3 length: 11; J gene: TRBJ2-3; V gene: TRBV30; CDR3 DNA: TGTGCCTGGAGTCCTGGACGGGGGGAGTATTTT; CDR3 protein: CAWSPGRGEYF
D gene: TRBD2; clone size: -; CDR3 length: 18; J gene: TRBJ2-3; V gene: TRBV7-9; CDR3 DNA: TGTGCCAGCAGCGCTCCGGGACTAGCGGTGCATCGCACAGATACGCAGTATTTT; CDR3 protein: CASSAPGLAVHRTDTQYF
D gene: TRBD1; clone size: -; CDR3 length: 14; J gene: TRBJ1-1; V gene: TRBV4-3; CDR3 DNA: TGCGCCAGCAGCCGACAGGGGTCGAACACTGAAGCTTTCTTT; CDR3 protein: CASSRQGSNTEAFF
D gene: TRBD1; clone size: -; CDR3 length: 16; J gene: TRBJ1-6; V gene: TRBV9; CDR3 DNA: TGTGCCAGCAGCCAACAGGGGAGCTCCTATAATTCACCCCTCCACTTT; CDR3 protein: CASSQQGSSYNSPLHF
D gene: -; clone size: -; CDR3 length: 15; J gene: TRBJ1-4; V gene: TRBV4-3; CDR3 DNA: TGCGCCAGCAGCCAAGTGGGGTCGGGGGGTGAAAAACTGTTTTTT; CDR3 protein: CASSQVGSGGEKLFF
D gene: TRBD2; clone size: -; CDR3 length: 15; J gene: TRBJ2-1; V gene: TRBV2; CDR3 DNA: TGTGCCAGCAGGGTTAGCGGGGGGGCCTACAATGAGCAGTTCTTC; CDR3 protein: CASRVSGGAYNEQFF
D gene: TRBD1; clone size: -; CDR3 length: 17; J gene: TRBJ1-1; V gene: TRBV5-1; CDR3 DNA: TGCGCCAGCAGCTCGGGGGGGACAGGGGGCAGGAACACTGAAGCTTTCTTT; CDR3 protein: CASSSGGTGGRNTEAFF
D gene: -; clone size: few; CDR3 length: 15; J gene: TRBJ2-4; V gene: TRBV4-3; CDR3 DNA: TGCGCCAGCAGCCAAGGGAGCGGGGCCAAAAACATTCAGTACTTC; CDR3 protein: CASSQGSGAKNIQYF
D gene: -; clone size: -; CDR3 length: 18; J gene: TRBJ1-6; V gene: TRBV18; CDR3 DNA: TGTGCCAGCTCACCTCCCCTACAGGGCCCCGTCTATAATTCACCCCTCCACTTT; CDR3 protein: CASSPPLQGPVYNSPLHF
D gene: -; clone size: -; CDR3 length: 15; J gene: TRBJ1-2; V gene: TRBV19; CDR3 DNA: TGTGCCACCCTTTCCCCGTACCAAGGGGACTATGGCTACACCTTC; CDR3 protein: CATLSPYQGDYGYTF
D gene: -; clone size: -; CDR3 length: 14; J gene: TRBJ2-2; V gene: TRBV6-1; CDR3 DNA: TGTGCCAGCAGTGAAGCCCTAGGTGGCGGGGAGCTGTTTTTT; CDR3 protein: CASSEALGGGELFF
D gene: TRBD1; clone size: -; CDR3 length: 11; J gene: TRBJ1-2; V gene: TRBV29-1; CDR3 DNA: TGCAGCGTTGAGGGCAGGGGGGAGTACACCTTC; CDR3 protein: CSVEGRGEYTF